This T cell receptor (beta chain) was identified during a study of cytomegalovirus exposure and HLA in healthy donors. Primers: 60 Vbeta forward and 13 Jbeta reverse. The data were produced by immunoSEQ multiplex PCR, yet TCRdb's version contains in-frame clones alone and is incomplete. In the table there are 200,000 to 250,000 clones, about 85% of which are singletons. Germline V gene lookup returns CDR1 SEHNR and CDR2 FQNEAQ (reference sequence). There are 14 residues in the CDR3. J lost 5 bases, V lost 5 bases, and 6 bases had no gene match. Material for sequencing was PBMCs. The chain joins TRBV7-9 to TRBJ2-5; 9 nucleotides agree with TRBD1. This TCR was recovered from a girl aged 2-10 years in good health and CMV-seronegative. The CDR3 loop is CASSGQGSGETQYF. In nucleotides, the CDR3 is TGTGCCAGCAGCGGACAGGGGAGTGGGGAGACCCAGTACTTC.